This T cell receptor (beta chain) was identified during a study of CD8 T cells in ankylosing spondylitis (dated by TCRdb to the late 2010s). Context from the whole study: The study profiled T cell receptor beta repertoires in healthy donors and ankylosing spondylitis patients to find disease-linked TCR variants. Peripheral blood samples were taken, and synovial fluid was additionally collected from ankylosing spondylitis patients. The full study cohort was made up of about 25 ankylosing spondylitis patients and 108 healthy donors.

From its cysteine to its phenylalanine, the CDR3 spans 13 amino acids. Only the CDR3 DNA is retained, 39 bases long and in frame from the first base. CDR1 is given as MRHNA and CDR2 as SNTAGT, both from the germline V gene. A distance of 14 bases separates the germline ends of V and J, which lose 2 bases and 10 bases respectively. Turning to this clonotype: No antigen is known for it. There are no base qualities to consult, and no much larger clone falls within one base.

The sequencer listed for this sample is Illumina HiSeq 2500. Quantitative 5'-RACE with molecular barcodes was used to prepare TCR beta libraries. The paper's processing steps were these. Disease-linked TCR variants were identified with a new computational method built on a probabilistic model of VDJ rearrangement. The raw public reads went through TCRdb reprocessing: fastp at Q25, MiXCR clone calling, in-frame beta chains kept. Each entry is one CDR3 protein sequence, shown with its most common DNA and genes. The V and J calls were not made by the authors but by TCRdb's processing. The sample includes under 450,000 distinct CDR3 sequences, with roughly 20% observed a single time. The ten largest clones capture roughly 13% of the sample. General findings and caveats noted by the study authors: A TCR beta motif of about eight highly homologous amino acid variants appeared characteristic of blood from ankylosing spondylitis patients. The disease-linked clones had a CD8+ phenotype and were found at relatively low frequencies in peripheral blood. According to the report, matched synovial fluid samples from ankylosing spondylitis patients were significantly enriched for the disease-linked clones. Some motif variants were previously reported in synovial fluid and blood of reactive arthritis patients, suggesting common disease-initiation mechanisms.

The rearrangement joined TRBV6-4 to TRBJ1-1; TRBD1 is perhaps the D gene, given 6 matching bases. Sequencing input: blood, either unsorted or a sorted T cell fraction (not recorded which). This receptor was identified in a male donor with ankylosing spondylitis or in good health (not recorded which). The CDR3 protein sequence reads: CASSDTGIGVAFF. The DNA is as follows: TGTGCCAGCAGTGACACAGGGATTGGGGTAGCTTTCTTT.